This T cell receptor beta chain was sequenced in a study of OX40 agonist ivuxolimab in advanced cancers. The assay was immunoSEQ multiplex PCR, and TCRdb's table has in-frame clones only and misses some. The table has about 13,000 clones, less than 90% seen once. The CDR3 runs 14 residues. CDR1 is MNHEY and CDR2 is SVGAGI in the germline V gene. Unmatched junction bases numbered 7, after V lost 10 bases and J lost 5 bases. The rearrangement links TRBV6-5 to TRBJ2-2; TRBD1 matches at 10 bases. The TCR originated in an adult with an advanced solid tumor such as melanoma, head and neck, liver or kidney cancer. The source material was CD4+ or CD8+ T cells sorted from blood, sampled in a trial of the OX40 agonist ivuxolimab. CDR3 in amino acids: CATEDRGDTGELFF. The CDR3 nucleotides are TGTGCCACCGAGGACAGGGGGGATACCGGGGAGCTGTTTTTT.